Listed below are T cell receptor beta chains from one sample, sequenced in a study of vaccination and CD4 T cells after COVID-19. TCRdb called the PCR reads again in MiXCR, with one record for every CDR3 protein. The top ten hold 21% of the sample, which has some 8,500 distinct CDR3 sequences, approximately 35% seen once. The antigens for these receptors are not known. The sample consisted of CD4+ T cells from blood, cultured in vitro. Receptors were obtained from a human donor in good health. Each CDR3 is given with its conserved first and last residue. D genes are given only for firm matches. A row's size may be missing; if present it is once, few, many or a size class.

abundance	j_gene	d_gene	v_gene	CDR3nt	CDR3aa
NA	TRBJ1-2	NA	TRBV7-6	TGTGCCAGCAGCCCACGGTCTCTTCCTTATGGCTACACCTTC	CASSPRSLPYGYTF
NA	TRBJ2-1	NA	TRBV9	TGTGCCAGCAGCGAGGGATCGGACCCGAGCTACAATGAGCAGTTCTTC	CASSEGSDPSYNEQFF
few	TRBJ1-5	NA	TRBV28	TGTGCCAGCAGTATTGCGGGGACGTTTGAGCCCCAGCATTTT	CASSIAGTFEPQHF
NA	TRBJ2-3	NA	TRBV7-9	TGTGTCAGCATCGAGGGGAGAAGCACAGATACGCAGTATTTT	CVSIEGRSTDTQYF
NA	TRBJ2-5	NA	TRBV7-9	TGTGCCAGCAGCTTAGCGAACAGGGTCGAGACCCAGTACTTC	CASSLANRVETQYF
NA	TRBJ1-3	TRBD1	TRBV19	TGTGCCAGTAGTATCCGGGCAGGGGGATCTGGAAACACCATATATTTT	CASSIRAGGSGNTIYF
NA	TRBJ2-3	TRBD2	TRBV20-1	TGCAGTGCTAGAGATCTCAAGAGCGGGAGTCAACCAGATACGCAGTATTTT	CSARDLKSGSQPDTQYF
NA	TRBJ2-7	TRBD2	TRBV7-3	TGTGCCGGGGGGGGTGGCGGCTCCTACGAGCAGTACTTC	CAGGGGGSYEQYF
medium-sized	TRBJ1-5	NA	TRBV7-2	TGTGCCAGCAGCTTGGGAACAGGTCAGCCCCAGCATTTT	CASSLGTGQPQHF
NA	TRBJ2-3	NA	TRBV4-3	TGCGCCAGCAGCAAATCCGCCCTGGGTGGGGATACGCAGTATTTT	CASSKSALGGDTQYF
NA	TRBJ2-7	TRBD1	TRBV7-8	TGTGCCAGCAGCTTACGCGCCGGGACAGGCTCCTACGAGCAGTACTTC	CASSLRAGTGSYEQYF
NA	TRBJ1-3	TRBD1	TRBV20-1	TGCAGTGCTAGAGTAGCGGGGACAGGGAGATTCTCTGGAAACACCATATATTTT	CSARVAGTGRFSGNTIYF
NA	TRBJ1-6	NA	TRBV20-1	TGCAGTGGGCGCCGGGACGGGTATAATTCACCCCTCCACTTT	CSGRRDGYNSPLHF
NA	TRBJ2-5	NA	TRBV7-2	TGTGCCAGCAGCTTGCTAGGCCTTCAAGAGACCCAGTACTTC	CASSLLGLQETQYF
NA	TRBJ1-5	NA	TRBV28	TGTGCCAGCAGAACAGGACAGAAGAATCAGCCCCAGCATTTT	CASRTGQKNQPQHF